This T cell receptor (beta chain) was documented in a study of neoadjuvant anti-PD-1 for oral cavity cancer. As for the study in general: Around day 43, patients without progression received a fourth nivolumab dose before surgery. General study findings and limits: Only a few patients per response group were TCR-analyzed; validation needed.

CDR3 length: 14 residues. Germline lookup yields CDR1 MNHNS and CDR2 SASEGT. V shed 8 bases and J shed 6 bases, with 20 bases lying between them. Stage II-IVA oral cavity squamous cell carcinoma was new and untreated by systemic or radiation therapy. In regard to this clone: The antigen is not known.

Most PBMC samples had roughly 0.45 ug input DNA in six replicates. The assay was immunoSEQ multiplex PCR, and TCRdb's table has in-frame clones only and misses some. Among about 80,000 clones listed, more than 80% were seen once. Sample: PBMCs, taken before nivolumab (anti-PD-1) treatment. The chain combines TRBV6-1 with TRBJ2-7, with D tentatively TRBD2 (6 bases). The receptor comes from a person between 35 and 79 years old with oral cavity squamous cell carcinoma. DNA for the CDR3: TGTGCCAGCCGAGGGACTCCCGAGTCAGCCGAGCAGTACTTC. It translates to CASRGTPESAEQYF.